This T cell receptor (beta chain) appears in the sequencing data of a study of blood T cell repertoires in COVID-19. Study summary: From the United States, Italy and Spain came samples of acute and convalescent COVID-19. In each case, the material was cDNA or gDNA derived from T cells, B-cell-depleted T cells, or PBMCs.

Authors' data handling: Estimation of nucleated cell counts was performed using reference gene primer amplification. Measured with immunoSEQ multiplex PCR; TCRdb has only the in-frame clones, and not every one. V, J and clone size derive from that table, while D and trimming were established from the DNA sequence. The sample lists approximately 69,000 clones, roughly 80% occurring once. CDR1 and CDR2 from the germline V gene are SGHRS and YFSETQ. The V gene lost 0 bases and the J gene lost 8 bases, with 11 bases spanning the gap. The CDR3 has 13 amino acids. The chain has TRBV5-1 and TRBJ1-2, with D possibly matching TRBD1 (6 bases). The TCR was taken from a woman in her sixties with acute or convalescent COVID-19. The material sequenced was peripheral blood. CDR3 bases: TGCGCCAGCAGCTTGGGGCAGGGGAAGGGCTACACCTTC. It specifies CASSLGQGKGYTF.